This TCR beta chain appears in the sequencing data of a study of T cells in Graves' hyperthyroidism and ophthalmopathy. Study-level results: Ophthalmopathy, as predicted by the model, came a median 6.5 months after the prediction.

This clonotype has at least ten counts. Its matching antigen is unknown. The CDR3 extends over 12 amino acids. V lost 0 bases and J 5 bases, leaving 4 bases between the germline ends. Germline V gene sequence: CDR1 MDHEN, CDR2 SYDVKM. RNA transcripts provided the source from which TCR beta CDR3 regions were amplified. A first-round RT-PCR of the TCR CDR3 used the HTBI primer set. TCRdb re-called the multiplex PCR reads through MiXCR, storing one row per CDR3 protein. This table holds about 620,000 distinct CDR3 sequences, around 15% found once. Sequencing input: blood. The rearrangement joins TRBV28 to TRBJ1-2; D gene ambiguous. The clonotype originates from a young woman with Graves' hyperthyroidism. CDR3 in amino acids: CASSLWGYGYTF. CDR3 nucleotides: TGTGCCAGCAGTTTATGGGGGTATGGCTACACCTTC.